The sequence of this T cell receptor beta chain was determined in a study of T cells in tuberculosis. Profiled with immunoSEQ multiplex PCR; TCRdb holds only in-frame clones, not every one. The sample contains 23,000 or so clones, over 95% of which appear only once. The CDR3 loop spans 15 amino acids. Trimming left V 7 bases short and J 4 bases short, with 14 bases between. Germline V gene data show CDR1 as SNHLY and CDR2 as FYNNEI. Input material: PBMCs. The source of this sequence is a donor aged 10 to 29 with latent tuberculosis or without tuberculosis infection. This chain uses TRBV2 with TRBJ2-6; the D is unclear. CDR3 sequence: CASMALMRGANVLTF. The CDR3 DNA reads TGTGCCAGCATGGCCCTTATGAGGGGGGCCAACGTCCTGACTTTC.